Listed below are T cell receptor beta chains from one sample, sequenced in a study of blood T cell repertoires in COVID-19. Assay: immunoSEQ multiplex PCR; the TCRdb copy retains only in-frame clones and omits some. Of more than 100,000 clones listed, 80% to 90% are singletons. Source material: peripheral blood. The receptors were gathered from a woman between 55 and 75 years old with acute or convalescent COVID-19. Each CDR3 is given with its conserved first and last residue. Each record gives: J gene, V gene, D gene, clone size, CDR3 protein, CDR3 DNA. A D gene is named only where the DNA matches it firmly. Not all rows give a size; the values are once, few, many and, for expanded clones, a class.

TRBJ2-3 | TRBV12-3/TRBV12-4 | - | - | CATLRTDTQYF | TGTGCCACCCTTCGCACAGATACGCAGTATTTT
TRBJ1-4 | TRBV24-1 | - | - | CATSSSATGEKLFF | TGTGCCACCAGTAGCAGCGCCACTGGTGAAAAACTGTTTTTT
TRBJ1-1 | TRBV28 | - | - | CASRLGLGNTEAFF | TGTGCCAGCAGGTTGGGACTGGGGAACACTGAAGCTTTCTTT
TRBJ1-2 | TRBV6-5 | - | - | CASSYLGTWGYTF | TGTGCCAGCAGTTACCTCGGTACCTGGGGCTACACCTTC
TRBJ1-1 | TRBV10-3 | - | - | CAISQRDKFEAFF | TGTGCCATCAGTCAACGGGACAAATTTGAAGCTTTCTTT
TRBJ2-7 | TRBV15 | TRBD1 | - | CATSRVDRNGEQYF | TGTGCCACCAGCAGAGTGGACAGGAACGGAGAGCAGTACTTC
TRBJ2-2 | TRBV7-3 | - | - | CASSRPGEGELFF | TGTGCCAGCAGCCGACCGGGGGAGGGGGAGCTGTTTTTT
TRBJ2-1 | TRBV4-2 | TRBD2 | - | CASSQLREGNEQFF | TGTGCCAGCAGCCAACTTCGGGAGGGGAATGAGCAGTTCTTC
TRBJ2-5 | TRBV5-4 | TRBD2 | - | CASSLRQRGDFQETQYF | TGTGCCAGCAGCTTGAGGCAGCGGGGAGACTTCCAAGAGACCCAGTACTTC
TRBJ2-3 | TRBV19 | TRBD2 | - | CASSMWREVSDTQYF | TGTGCCAGTAGTATGTGGCGGGAGGTCTCAGATACGCAGTATTTT
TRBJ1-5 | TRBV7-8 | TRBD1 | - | CASSADREYSNQPQHF | TGTGCCAGCAGCGCAGACAGGGAGTATAGCAATCAGCCCCAGCATTTT
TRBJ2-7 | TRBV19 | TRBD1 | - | CASSMGQGRYEQYF | TGTGCCAGTAGTATGGGACAGGGCCGATACGAGCAGTACTTC
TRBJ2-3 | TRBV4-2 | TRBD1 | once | CASSQWDRDTDTQYF | TGTGCCAGCAGCCAGTGGGACAGAGACACAGATACGCAGTATTTT
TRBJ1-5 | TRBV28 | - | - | CASRTLGGSRHQPQHF | TGTGCCAGTCGAACATTGGGAGGGAGCCGCCACCAGCCCCAGCATTTT
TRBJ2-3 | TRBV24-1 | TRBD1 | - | CATSDPKTGGIRDTQYF | TGTGCCACCAGTGACCCGAAGACAGGGGGCATAAGAGATACGCAGTATTTT
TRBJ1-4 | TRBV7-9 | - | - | CASSLGGGNEKLFF | TGTGCCAGCAGCTTAGGGGGCGGTAATGAAAAACTGTTTTTT
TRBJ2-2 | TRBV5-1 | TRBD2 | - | CASSKLADIGTGELFF | TGCGCCAGCAGCAAACTAGCGGATATCGGAACCGGGGAGCTGTTTTTT
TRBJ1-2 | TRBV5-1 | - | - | CASSLDSYGYTF | TGCGCCAGCAGCTTAGACAGCTATGGCTACACCTTC
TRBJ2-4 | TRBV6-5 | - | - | CASVEGVANIQYF | TGTGCCAGCGTAGAAGGGGTGGCAAACATTCAGTACTTC
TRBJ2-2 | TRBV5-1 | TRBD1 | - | CASSGGQTNTGELFF | TGCGCCAGCAGCGGGGGACAGACGAACACCGGGGAGCTGTTTTTT
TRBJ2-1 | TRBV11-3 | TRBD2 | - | CASSLGLAGGYNEQFF | TGTGCCAGCAGCCTGGGACTAGCGGGAGGCTACAATGAGCAGTTCTTC
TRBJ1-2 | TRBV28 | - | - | CASLITGRSRGYTF | TGTGCCAGCCTAATCACCGGCAGGTCCAGGGGCTACACCTTC
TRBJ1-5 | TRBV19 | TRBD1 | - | CASSLQGWQPQHF | TGTGCCAGTAGCTTACAGGGGTGGCAGCCCCAGCATTTT
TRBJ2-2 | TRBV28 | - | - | CASGTVAGELFF | TGTGCCAGCGGAACAGTGGCCGGGGAGCTGTTTTTT
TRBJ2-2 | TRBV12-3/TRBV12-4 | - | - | CASNKRNTGELFF | TGTGCCAGCAATAAGCGGAACACCGGGGAGCTGTTTTTT
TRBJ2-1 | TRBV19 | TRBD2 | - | CASSIALAGPNEQFF | TGTGCCAGTAGTATTGCACTAGCGGGACCCAATGAGCAGTTCTTC
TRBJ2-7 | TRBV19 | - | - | CASGGTPGGTEQYF | TGTGCCAGTGGCGGGACTCCGGGCGGCACTGAGCAGTACTTC
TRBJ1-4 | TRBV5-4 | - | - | CASSLGGADEKLFF | TGTGCCAGCAGCTTGGGGGGCGCGGATGAAAAACTGTTTTTT
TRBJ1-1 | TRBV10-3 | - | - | CAISDPRGTNTEAFF | TGTGCCATCAGTGATCCTAGGGGGACCAACACTGAAGCTTTCTTT
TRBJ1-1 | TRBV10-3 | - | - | CAINAGPGNTEAFF | TGTGCCATTAACGCCGGCCCGGGGAACACTGAAGCTTTCTTT
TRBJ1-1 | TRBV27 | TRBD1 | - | CASSFRTGGRAFF | TGTGCCAGCAGTTTCCGGACAGGTGGGCGAGCTTTCTTT
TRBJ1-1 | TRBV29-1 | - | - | CSVEGGGMNTEAFF | TGCAGCGTTGAAGGGGGAGGGATGAACACTGAAGCTTTCTTT
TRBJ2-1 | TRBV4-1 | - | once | CASSQARSEQFF | TGCGCCAGCAGCCAAGCTCGTAGTGAGCAGTTCTTC
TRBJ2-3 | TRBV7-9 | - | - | CASSFPQPSDTQYF | TGTGCCAGCAGCTTCCCACAGCCATCGGATACGCAGTATTTT
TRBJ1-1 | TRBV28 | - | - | CASSFQGRVPEAFF | TGTGCCAGCAGTTTTCAGGGAAGGGTGCCTGAAGCTTTCTTT
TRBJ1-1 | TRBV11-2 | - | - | CASSLVPAGTEAFF | TGTGCCAGCAGCTTAGTCCCCGCCGGGACTGAAGCTTTCTTT
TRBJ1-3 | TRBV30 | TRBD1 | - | CAWSVGQDSGNTIYF | TGTGCCTGGAGTGTTGGACAGGACTCTGGAAACACCATATATTTT
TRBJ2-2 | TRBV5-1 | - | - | CASSAGDTGELFF | TGCGCCAGCAGCGCCGGGGACACCGGGGAGCTGTTTTTT
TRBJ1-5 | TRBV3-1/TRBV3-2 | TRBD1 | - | CASSRDSNNQPQHF | TGTGCCAGCAGTCGGGACAGCAATAATCAGCCCCAGCATTTT
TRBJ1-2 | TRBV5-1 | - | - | CASSSDSAYGYTF | TGCGCCAGCAGCTCGGACAGCGCTTATGGCTACACCTTC
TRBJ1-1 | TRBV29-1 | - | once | CSVALTLARGTEAFF | TGCAGCGTTGCCCTCACTTTGGCGAGAGGGACTGAAGCTTTCTTT
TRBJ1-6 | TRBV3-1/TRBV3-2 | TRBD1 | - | CASSPQGGSPLHF | TGTGCCAGCAGCCCTCAGGGGGGTTCACCCCTCCACTTT
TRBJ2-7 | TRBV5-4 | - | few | CASSLSGYEQYF | TGTGCCAGCAGCTTATCAGGGTACGAGCAGTACTTC
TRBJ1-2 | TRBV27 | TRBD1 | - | CASSLESRTGGYGYTF | TGTGCCAGCAGTTTAGAATCTCGTACAGGGGGTTATGGCTACACCTTC
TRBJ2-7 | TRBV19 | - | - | CASSERQSSYEQYF | TGTGCCAGTAGTGAGCGGCAGAGCTCCTACGAGCAGTACTTC
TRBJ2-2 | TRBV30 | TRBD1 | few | CAWSVTGGTGELFF | TGTGCCTGGAGTGTAACAGGGGGCACCGGGGAGCTGTTTTTT
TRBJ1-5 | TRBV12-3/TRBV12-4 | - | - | CASSWAGDQPQHF | TGTGCCAGCAGTTGGGCAGGGGATCAGCCCCAGCATTTT
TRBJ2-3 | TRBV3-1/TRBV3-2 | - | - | CASSVGRLADTQYF | TGTGCCAGCAGTGTGGGGCGACTGGCAGATACGCAGTATTTT
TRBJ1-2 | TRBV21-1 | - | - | CATPPLRGSYGYTF | TGTGCCACCCCACCCCTCAGGGGTAGCTATGGCTACACCTTC
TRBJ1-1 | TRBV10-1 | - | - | CASSESTTGGRETEAFF | TGCGCCAGCAGTGAGTCGACCACCGGGGGGCGAGAAACTGAAGCTTTCTTT
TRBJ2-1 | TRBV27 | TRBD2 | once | CASSFLRASGYNEQFF | TGTGCCAGCAGTTTTCTTAGGGCTAGCGGATACAATGAGCAGTTCTTC
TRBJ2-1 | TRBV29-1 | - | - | CSVEGRGSNEQFF | TGCAGCGTTGAAGGTAGAGGCAGCAATGAGCAGTTCTTC
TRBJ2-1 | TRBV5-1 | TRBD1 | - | CASSARGQGGNEQFF | TGCGCCAGCAGCGCACGCGGACAGGGCGGGAATGAGCAGTTCTTC
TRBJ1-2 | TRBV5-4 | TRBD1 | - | CASSLGQGAGGYTF | TGTGCCAGCAGCTTGGGACAGGGGGCTGGAGGCTACACCTTC
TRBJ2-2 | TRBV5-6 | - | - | CASSRLRGQGPVTGELFF | TGTGCCAGCAGCCGCCTACGGGGTCAGGGGCCCGTCACCGGGGAGCTGTTTTTT
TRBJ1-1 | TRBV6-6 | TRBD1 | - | CASSARWTGLNTEAFF | TGTGCCAGCAGTGCTAGATGGACAGGCCTGAACACTGAAGCTTTCTTT
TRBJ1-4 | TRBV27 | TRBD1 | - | CASSLSDRVKLFF | TGTGCCAGCAGTTTGTCCGACAGGGTGAAACTGTTTTTT
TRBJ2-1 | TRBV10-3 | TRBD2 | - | CAISIAGSYNEQFF | TGTGCCATCAGTATAGCGGGGTCTTACAATGAGCAGTTCTTC
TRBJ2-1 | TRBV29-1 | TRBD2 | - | CSVEQGLAPSDEQFF | TGCAGCGTTGAACAGGGACTAGCGCCCTCCGATGAGCAGTTCTTC